This T cell receptor beta chain was recorded in a study of blood T cell repertoires in COVID-19. As for the study in general: Sites across the United States, Italy and Spain contributed samples from acute and convalescent COVID-19. T cells, B-cell-depleted T cells, or PBMCs provided the cDNA or gDNA that served as material.

The junction had 6 bases not matched to a gene; V was cut back by 4 bases and J by 9 bases. Per the germline V gene, CDR1 is SGHTA and CDR2 is FQGNSA. The CDR3 sequence is 15 residues long. Method: immunoSEQ multiplex PCR; TCRdb's copy keeps in-frame clones and lacks some. This table has some 150,000 clones, approximately 86% appearing once. V usage is TRBV7-2 and J usage is TRBJ2-1, with TRBD2 matching over 13 bases. The sequenced sample was peripheral blood. This receptor was identified in a woman between 50 and 59 years old with acute or convalescent COVID-19. CDR3 bases: TGTGCCAGCAGCTGGACTAGCGGGAGCCTCGGTGAGCAGTTCTTC. It codes for CASSWTSGSLGEQFF.